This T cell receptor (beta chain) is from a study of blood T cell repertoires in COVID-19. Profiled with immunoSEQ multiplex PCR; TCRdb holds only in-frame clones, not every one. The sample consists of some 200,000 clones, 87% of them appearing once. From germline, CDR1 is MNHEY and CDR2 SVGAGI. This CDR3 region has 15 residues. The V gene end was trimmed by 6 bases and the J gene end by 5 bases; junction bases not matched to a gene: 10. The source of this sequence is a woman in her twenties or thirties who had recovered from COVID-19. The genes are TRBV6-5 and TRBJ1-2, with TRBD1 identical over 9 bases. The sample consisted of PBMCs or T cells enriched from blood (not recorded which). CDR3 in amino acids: CASSPGQGVFYGYTF. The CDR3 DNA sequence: TGTGCCAGCAGCCCGGGACAGGGAGTTTTTTATGGCTACACCTTC.